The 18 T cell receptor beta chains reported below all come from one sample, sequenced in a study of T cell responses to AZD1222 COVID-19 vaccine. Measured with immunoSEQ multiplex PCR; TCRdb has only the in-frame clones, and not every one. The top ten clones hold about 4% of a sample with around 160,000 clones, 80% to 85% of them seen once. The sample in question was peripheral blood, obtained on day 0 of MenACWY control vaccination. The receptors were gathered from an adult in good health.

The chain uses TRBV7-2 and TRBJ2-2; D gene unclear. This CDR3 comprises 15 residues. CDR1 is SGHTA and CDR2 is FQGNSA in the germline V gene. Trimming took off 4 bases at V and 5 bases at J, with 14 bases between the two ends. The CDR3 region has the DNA TGTGCCAGCAGCTCCTCTTTTTCACGGACCGGGGAGCTGTTTTTT. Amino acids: CASSSSFSRTGELFF.

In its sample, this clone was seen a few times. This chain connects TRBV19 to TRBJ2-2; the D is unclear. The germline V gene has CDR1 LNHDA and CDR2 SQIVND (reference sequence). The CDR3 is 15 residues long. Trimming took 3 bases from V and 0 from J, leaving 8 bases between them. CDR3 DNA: TGTGCCAGTAGTATCCAGTTCGCGAACACCGGGGAGCTGTTTTTT. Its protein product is CASSIQFANTGELFF.

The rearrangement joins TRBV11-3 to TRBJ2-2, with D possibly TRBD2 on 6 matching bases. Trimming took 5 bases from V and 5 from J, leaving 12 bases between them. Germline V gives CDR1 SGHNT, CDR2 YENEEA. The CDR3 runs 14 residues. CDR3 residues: CASSPRAGTGELFF. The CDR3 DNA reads TGTGCCAGCAGCCCAAGGGCGGGGACCGGGGAGCTGTTTTTT.

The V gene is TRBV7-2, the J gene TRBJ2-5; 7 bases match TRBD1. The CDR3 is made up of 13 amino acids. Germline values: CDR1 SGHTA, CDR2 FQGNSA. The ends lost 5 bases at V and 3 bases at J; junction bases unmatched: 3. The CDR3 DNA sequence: TGTGCCAGCAGCAGGGACAGAGAAGAGACCCAGTACTTC. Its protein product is CASSRDREETQYF.

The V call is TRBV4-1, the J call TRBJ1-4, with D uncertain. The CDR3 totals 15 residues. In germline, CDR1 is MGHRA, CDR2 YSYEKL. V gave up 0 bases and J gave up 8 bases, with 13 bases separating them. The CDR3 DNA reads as TGCGCCAGCAGCCAAGAGATAGGGCTTGCGGAAAAACTGTTTTTT. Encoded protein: CASSQEIGLAEKLFF.

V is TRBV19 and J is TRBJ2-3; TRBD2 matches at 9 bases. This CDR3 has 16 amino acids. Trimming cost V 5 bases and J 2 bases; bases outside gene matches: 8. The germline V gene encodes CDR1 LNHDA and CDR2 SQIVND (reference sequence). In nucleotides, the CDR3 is TGTGCCAGTAGTCGGGCTAGCGGGGTCTACACAGATACGCAGTATTTT. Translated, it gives CASSRASGVYTDTQYF.

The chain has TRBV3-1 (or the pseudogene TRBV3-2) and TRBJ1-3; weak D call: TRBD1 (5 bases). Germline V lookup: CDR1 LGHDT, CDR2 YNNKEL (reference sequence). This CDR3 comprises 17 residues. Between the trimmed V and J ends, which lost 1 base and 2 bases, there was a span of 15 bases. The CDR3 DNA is TGTGCCAGCAGCCAAGTGGATGTGGGGGGAGCTGGAAACACCATATATTTT. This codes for CASSQVDVGGAGNTIYF.

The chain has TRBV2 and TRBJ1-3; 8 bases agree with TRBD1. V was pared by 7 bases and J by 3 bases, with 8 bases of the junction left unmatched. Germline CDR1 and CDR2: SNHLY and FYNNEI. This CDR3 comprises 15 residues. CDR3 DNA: TGTGCCAGCATTCCTCAGGGGGCAGTTGGAAACACCATATATTTT. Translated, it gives CASIPQGAVGNTIYF.

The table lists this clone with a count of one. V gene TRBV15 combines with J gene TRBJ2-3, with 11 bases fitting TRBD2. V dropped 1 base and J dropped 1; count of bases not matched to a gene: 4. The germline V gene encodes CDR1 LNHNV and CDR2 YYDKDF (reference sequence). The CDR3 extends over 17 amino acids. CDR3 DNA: TGTGCCACCAGCAGAGGCCTAGCGGGGGGAGGCACAGATACGCAGTATTTT. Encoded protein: CATSRGLAGGGTDTQYF.

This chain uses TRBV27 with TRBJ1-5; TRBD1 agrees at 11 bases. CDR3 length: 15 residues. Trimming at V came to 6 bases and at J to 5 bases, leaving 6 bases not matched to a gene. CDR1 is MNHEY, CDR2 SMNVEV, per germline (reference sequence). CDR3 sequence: CASRPRTGGDQPQHF. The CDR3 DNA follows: TGTGCCAGCAGACCTCGGACAGGGGGCGATCAGCCCCAGCATTTT.

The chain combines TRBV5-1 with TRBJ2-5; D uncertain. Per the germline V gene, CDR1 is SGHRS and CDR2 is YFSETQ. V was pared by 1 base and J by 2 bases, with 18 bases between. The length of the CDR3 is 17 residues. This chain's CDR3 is CASSLSLSLGRQETQYF. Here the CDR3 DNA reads TGCGCCAGCAGCTTGTCTCTCTCGCTCGGTCGTCAAGAGACCCAGTACTTC. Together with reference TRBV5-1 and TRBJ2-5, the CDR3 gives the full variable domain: KAGVTQTPRYLIKTRGQQVTLSCSPISGHRSVSWYQQTPGQGLQFLFEYFSETQRNKGNFPGRFSGRQFSNSRSEMNVSTLELGDSALYLCASSLSLSLGRQETQYFGPGTRLLVL.

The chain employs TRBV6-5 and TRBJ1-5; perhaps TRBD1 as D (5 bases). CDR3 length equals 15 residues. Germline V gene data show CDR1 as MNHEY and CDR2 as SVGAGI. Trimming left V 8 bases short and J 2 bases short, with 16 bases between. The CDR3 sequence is CASVYRGEGNQPQHF. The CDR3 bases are TGTGCCAGCGTGTACCGGGGGGAGGGCAATCAGCCCCAGCATTTT.

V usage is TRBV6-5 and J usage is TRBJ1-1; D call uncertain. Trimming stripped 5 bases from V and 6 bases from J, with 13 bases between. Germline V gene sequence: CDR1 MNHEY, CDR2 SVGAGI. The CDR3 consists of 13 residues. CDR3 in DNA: TGTGCCAGCAGTCTTGGGCCAAGGGCTGAAGCTTTCTTT. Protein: CASSLGPRAEAFF.

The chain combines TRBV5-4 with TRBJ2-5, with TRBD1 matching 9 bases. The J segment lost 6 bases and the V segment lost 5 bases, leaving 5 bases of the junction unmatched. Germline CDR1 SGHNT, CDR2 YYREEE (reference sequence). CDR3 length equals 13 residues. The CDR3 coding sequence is TGTGCCAGCAGTTCGGACAGGGGACAGACCCAGTACTTC. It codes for CASSSDRGQTQYF.

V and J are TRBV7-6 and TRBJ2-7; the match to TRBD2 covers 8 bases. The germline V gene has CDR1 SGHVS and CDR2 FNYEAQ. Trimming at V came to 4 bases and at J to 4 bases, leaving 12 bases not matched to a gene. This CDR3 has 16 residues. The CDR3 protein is CASSSGLAGRGYEQYF. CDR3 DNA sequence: TGTGCCAGCAGCTCCGGATTAGCGGGGAGGGGTTACGAGCAGTACTTC.

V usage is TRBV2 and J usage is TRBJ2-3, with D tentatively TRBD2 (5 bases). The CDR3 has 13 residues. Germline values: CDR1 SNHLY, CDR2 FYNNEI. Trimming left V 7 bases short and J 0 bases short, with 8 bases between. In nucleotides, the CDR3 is TGTGCCAGCACCGGGGAAAGCACAGATACGCAGTATTTT. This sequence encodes CASTGESTDTQYF.

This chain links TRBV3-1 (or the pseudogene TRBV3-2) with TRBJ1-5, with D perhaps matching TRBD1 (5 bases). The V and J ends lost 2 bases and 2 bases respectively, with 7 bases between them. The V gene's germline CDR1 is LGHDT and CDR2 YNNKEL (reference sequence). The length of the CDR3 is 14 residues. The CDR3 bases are TGTGCCAGCAGCCAATCGGGGGGCAATCAGCCCCAGCATTTT. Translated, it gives CASSQSGGNQPQHF.

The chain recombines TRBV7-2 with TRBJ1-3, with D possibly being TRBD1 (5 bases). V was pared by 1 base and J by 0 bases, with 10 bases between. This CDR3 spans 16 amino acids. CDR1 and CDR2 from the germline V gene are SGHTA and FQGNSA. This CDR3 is CASSLGAGRSGNTIYF. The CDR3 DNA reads TGTGCCAGCAGCTTAGGGGCAGGGCGCTCTGGAAACACCATATATTTT.